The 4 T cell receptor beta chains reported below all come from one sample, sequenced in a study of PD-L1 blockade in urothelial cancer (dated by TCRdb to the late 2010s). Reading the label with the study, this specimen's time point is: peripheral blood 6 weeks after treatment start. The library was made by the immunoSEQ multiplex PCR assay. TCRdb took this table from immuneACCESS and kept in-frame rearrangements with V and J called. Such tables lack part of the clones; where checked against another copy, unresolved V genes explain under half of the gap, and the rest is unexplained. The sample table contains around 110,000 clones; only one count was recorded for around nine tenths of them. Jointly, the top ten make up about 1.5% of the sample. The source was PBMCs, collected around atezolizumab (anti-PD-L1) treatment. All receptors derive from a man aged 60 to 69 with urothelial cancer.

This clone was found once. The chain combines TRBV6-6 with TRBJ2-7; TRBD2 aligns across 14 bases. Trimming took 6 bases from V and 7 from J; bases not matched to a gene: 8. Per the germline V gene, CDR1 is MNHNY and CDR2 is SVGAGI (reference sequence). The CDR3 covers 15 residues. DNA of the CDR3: TGTGCCAGCAGCCCAGGACTAGCGGGAGGTTATGAGCAGTACTTC. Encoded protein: CASSPGLAGGYEQYF.

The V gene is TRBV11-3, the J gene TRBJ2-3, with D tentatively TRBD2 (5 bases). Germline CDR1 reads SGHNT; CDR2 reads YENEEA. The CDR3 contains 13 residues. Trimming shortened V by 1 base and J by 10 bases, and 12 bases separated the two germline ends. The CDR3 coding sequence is TGTGCCAGCAGCTTAGCGACCGAGGGTGCGCAGTATTTT. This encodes CASSLATEGAQYF.

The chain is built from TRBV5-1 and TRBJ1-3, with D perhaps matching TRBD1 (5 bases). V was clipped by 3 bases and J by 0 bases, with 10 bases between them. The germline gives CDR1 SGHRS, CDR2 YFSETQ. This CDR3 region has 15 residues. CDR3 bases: TGCGCCAGCAGCTCGCAGGGTTTCTCTGGAAACACCATATATTTT. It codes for CASSSQGFSGNTIYF.

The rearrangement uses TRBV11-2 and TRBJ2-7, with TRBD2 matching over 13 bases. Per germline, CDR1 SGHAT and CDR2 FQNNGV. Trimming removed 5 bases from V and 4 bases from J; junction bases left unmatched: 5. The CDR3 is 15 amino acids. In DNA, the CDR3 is TGTGCCAGCAGCCACTCGGGACTAGCGGGGTACGAGCAGTACTTC. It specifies CASSHSGLAGYEQYF.